This T cell receptor (beta chain) was identified during a study of Graves' ophthalmopathy and Graves' hyperthyroidism. General observations from the study: Blood repertoires reportedly contained most expanded thyroid clonotypes above 0.001 frequency.

In regard to this clonotype: Its antigen is still unknown.

There are 14 residues in the CDR3. V lost 1 base and J lost 2, with 8 bases in between. Germline V gene data show CDR1 as SGHAT and CDR2 as FQNNGV. Hyperthyroidism patients, aged 18 to 65, were newly diagnosed, under 2 months' duration. CDR3 regions of TCR beta were amplified from RNA transcripts. Investigators did first-round RT-PCR with HTBI primers, then second-round multiplex PCR. MiXCR, applied by TCRdb to the multiplex PCR reads, yields one record per CDR3 protein. The data contain around 1.1 million distinct CDR3 sequences, 35% to 40% of them seen just once; the ten biggest clones take up over 8.5%.

The sample consisted of peripheral blood or thyroid tissue (not recorded which). The sequence was collected from an adult man with Graves' hyperthyroidism. The chain joins TRBV11-2 to TRBJ2-5; D remains ambiguous. The CDR3 DNA follows: TGTGCCAGCAGCTTAGCGAACGGTCAAGAGACCCAGTACTTC. Translated, it gives CASSLANGQETQYF.